This entry describes one T cell receptor beta chain. Its antigen is currently not known. Per-base quality was not reported, and no clone a single base away is much larger than it. The identical CDR3 is also encoded by other nucleotide sequences in the sample. The sample is drawn from a study of blood T cell repertoires in COVID-19 (dated by TCRdb to 2020 to 2022). For the wider study: Samples covering the acute and convalescent phases of COVID-19 were provided by collaborators in the United States, Italy and Spain. The prospective study material was composed of cDNA or gDNA derived from T cells, B-cell-depleted T cells, or PBMCs. Subjects who had been exposed to COVID-19, were actively infected with it, or had recovered from it provided the deeply sampled blood TCRbeta repertoires that made up the dataset. The repertoires were made available in a free public database intended to serve as a resource for research on the immune response to SARS-CoV-2. The samples were drawn from the first 160 participants of the ongoing ImmuneRACE study and from over a thousand subjects provided by 6 global collaborators. A de-identified subject ID, COVID-19 status, age in years and sex were almost always included in the sample metadata. Where available, HLA class I and class II types were taken from metadata supplied by the sample provider and were not determined by assay-based typing.

The study at large found these results: Clinical and demographic metadata were provided uncurated, with the amount varying by source and participant.

In Seattle, one collaborating source enrolled patients while the infection was active and tracked those patients longitudinally over the course of disease. Each collaborating institution followed its own protocols to collect whole blood in K2EDTA tubes. For TCRbeta analysis, collaborator samples were shipped as frozen whole blood, as isolated PBMCs, or as DNA extracted from either sample type. TCRbeta CDR3 regions were amplified from genomic DNA using the immunoSEQ Assay, a bias-controlled multiplex PCR. From the authors' description of their analysis: The number of nucleated cells in each sample was estimated by amplification of reference gene primers within the assay. To quantify the absolute abundance of each unique TCRbeta CDR3 rearrangement, sequence reads were collapsed and filtered. For each sample, productive Simpson clonality was calculated as the square root of Simpson's diversity index over productive rearrangements. Here the immuneACCESS table is served through TCRdb, limited to in-frame sequences with V and J called. Missing clones are a known gap in these copies; in checked studies unresolved V genes cover under half, and the rest lacks a known reason. That table furnishes V, J and clone size, whereas the DNA furnished D and trimming. The sample data list around 370,000 clones, and around 87% of these were observed just once. The ten largest make up over 6% of the sample.

The CDR3 contains 14 residues, cysteine and phenylalanine counted. Only the CDR3 region is kept as DNA, spanning 42 bases read in frame from base 1. The V and J ends are trimmed by 2 bases and 0 bases, leaving 8 bases between them. CDR1 and CDR2, looked up from the germline V gene (reference sequence), are LNHDA and SQIVND. Sequencing used peripheral blood. The receptor was isolated from a woman aged 45-65 years with COVID-19, enrolled during active disease. The sequence joins TRBV19 to TRBJ2-7; the D gene is not confidently resolved. CDR3 region: CASSISRGSYEQYF. The base sequence is TGTGCCAGTAGTATAAGTCGCGGCTCCTACGAGCAGTACTTC.